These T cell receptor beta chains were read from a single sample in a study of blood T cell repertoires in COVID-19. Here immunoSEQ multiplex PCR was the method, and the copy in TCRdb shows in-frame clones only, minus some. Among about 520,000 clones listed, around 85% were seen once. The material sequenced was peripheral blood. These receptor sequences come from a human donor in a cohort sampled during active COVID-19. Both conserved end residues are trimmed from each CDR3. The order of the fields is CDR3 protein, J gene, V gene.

CDR3aa: ASSPIRPSTGELF
j_gene: TRBJ2-2
v_gene: TRBV5-1

CDR3aa: ASSLGTGGNYGYT
j_gene: TRBJ1-2
v_gene: TRBV7-2

CDR3aa: ASSQVGAGDGEQY
j_gene: TRBJ2-7
v_gene: TRBV4-2

CDR3aa: ASSPRQASGNSGANVLT
j_gene: TRBJ2-6
v_gene: TRBV5-1

CDR3aa: ASSSRLAGNTGELF
j_gene: TRBJ2-2
v_gene: TRBV7-2

CDR3aa: ASSQDRAGNEKLF
j_gene: TRBJ1-4
v_gene: TRBV4-1

CDR3aa: ASRPASGRIKSTDTQY
j_gene: TRBJ2-3
v_gene: TRBV19

CDR3aa: ATMTSGETDTQY
j_gene: TRBJ2-3
v_gene: TRBV10-3

CDR3aa: ASSWEGPAGLSPLH
j_gene: TRBJ1-6
v_gene: TRBV5-4

CDR3aa: ASSGQGSYEQY
j_gene: TRBJ2-7
v_gene: TRBV18

CDR3aa: ASSPTRGIGTDTQY
j_gene: TRBJ2-3
v_gene: TRBV3-1/TRBV3-2

CDR3aa: ASSSGTVNTGELF
j_gene: TRBJ2-2
v_gene: TRBV10-1

CDR3aa: ASRADRGTYNEQF
j_gene: TRBJ2-1
v_gene: TRBV10-2

CDR3aa: ASSYSYRRAEAF
j_gene: TRBJ1-1
v_gene: TRBV6-5

CDR3aa: ASSNLGQGKGTDTQY
j_gene: TRBJ2-3
v_gene: TRBV7-8

CDR3aa: ASSPNHEERDNEQF
j_gene: TRBJ2-1
v_gene: TRBV18

CDR3aa: ASSFGTAAEKLF
j_gene: TRBJ1-4
v_gene: TRBV6-5

CDR3aa: ASASGSSSYEQY
j_gene: TRBJ2-7
v_gene: TRBV2

CDR3aa: ATKIRGRIIFDQPQH
j_gene: TRBJ1-5
v_gene: TRBV24-1

CDR3aa: ASSQPDRVSYEQY
j_gene: TRBJ2-7
v_gene: TRBV4-2

CDR3aa: ASSEWPRGTGELF
j_gene: TRBJ2-2
v_gene: TRBV10-1

CDR3aa: ASSARLLTGELF
j_gene: TRBJ2-2
v_gene: TRBV9

CDR3aa: ASSLNWGPLYEQY
j_gene: TRBJ2-7
v_gene: TRBV5-5

CDR3aa: ASSPPTGPYEQY
j_gene: TRBJ2-7
v_gene: TRBV18

CDR3aa: ASSSVAGSQGSYT
j_gene: TRBJ1-2
v_gene: TRBV5-1